These T cell receptor beta chains were read from a single sample in a study of T cells after yellow fever vaccination. TCRdb itself ran the 5' RACE reads through MiXCR, one entry per CDR3 protein. The table lists over 250,000 distinct CDR3 sequences, around 4.9% of them singletons. The sequencing here drew on CD4+ T cells sorted from PBMCs, taken on the day of the yellow fever booster vaccination. All receptors derive from a man between 18 and 35 years old who received the YFV17D yellow fever vaccine. The CDR3 runs from the conserved cysteine through the conserved F or W. The D gene is left open where the match is weak. Expanded clones are given a class, and other clones once, few, many or no size at all.

d_gene: -; abundance: -; j_gene: TRBJ2-4; v_gene: TRBV24-1; CDR3nt: TGTGCCACCAGGAGGAAGGGGTCCAAAAACATTCAGTACTTC; CDR3aa: CATRRKGSKNIQYF
d_gene: -; abundance: few; j_gene: TRBJ1-5; v_gene: TRBV24-1; CDR3nt: TGTGCCACCAGTGATTCCACGGGCAATCAGCCCCAGCATTTT; CDR3aa: CATSDSTGNQPQHF
d_gene: -; abundance: -; j_gene: TRBJ1-1; v_gene: TRBV7-3; CDR3nt: TGTGCCAGCAGCATCGGGGCAAACACTGAAGCTTTCTTT; CDR3aa: CASSIGANTEAFF
d_gene: -; abundance: few; j_gene: TRBJ2-3; v_gene: TRBV18; CDR3nt: TGTGCCAGCTCACCACGGTCCCCGGGTGCGGATACGCAGTATTTT; CDR3aa: CASSPRSPGADTQYF
d_gene: -; abundance: many; j_gene: TRBJ2-2; v_gene: TRBV11-2; CDR3nt: TGTGCCAGCAAACCCGGTGGAGGGGCGGCCACCGGGGAGCTGTTTTTT; CDR3aa: CASKPGGGAATGELFF
d_gene: TRBD1; abundance: -; j_gene: TRBJ1-2; v_gene: TRBV2; CDR3nt: TGTGCCAGCAGCTCCCTGCAGGGGGCGGGTGGCTACACCTTC; CDR3aa: CASSSLQGAGGYTF
d_gene: TRBD2; abundance: -; j_gene: TRBJ2-2; v_gene: TRBV7-2; CDR3nt: TGTGCCAGCAGTTTAAGCGGGACCTATTTCGGGGAGCTGTTTTTT; CDR3aa: CASSLSGTYFGELFF
d_gene: -; abundance: -; j_gene: TRBJ1-2; v_gene: TRBV19; CDR3nt: TGTGCCAGGGCTCTCCGGGACCTATCTAACTATGGCTACACCTTC; CDR3aa: CARALRDLSNYGYTF
d_gene: TRBD2; abundance: few; j_gene: TRBJ2-1; v_gene: TRBV12-3/TRBV12-4; CDR3nt: TGTGCCAGCAGCTCGACTAGCGGGGGATCTGGTGAGCAGTTCTTC; CDR3aa: CASSSTSGGSGEQFF
d_gene: -; abundance: -; j_gene: TRBJ2-3; v_gene: TRBV19; CDR3nt: TGTGCCAGTAGTATAGATAGGAGGGATACGCAGTATTTT; CDR3aa: CASSIDRRDTQYF
d_gene: TRBD2; abundance: many; j_gene: TRBJ2-3; v_gene: TRBV11-2; CDR3nt: TGTGCCAGCAGAAAACCCGGGAGACTAGCGGGCGGCACAGATACGCAGTATTTT; CDR3aa: CASRKPGRLAGGTDTQYF
d_gene: -; abundance: -; j_gene: TRBJ2-3; v_gene: TRBV5-1; CDR3nt: TGCGCCAGCAGCTTGGGTCTTAGCGGCACAGATACGCAGTATTTT; CDR3aa: CASSLGLSGTDTQYF
d_gene: -; abundance: many; j_gene: TRBJ2-5; v_gene: TRBV20-1; CDR3nt: TGCAGTGCTATTCTCAGGGGAGGAGAGACCCAGTACTTC; CDR3aa: CSAILRGGETQYF
d_gene: TRBD1; abundance: few; j_gene: TRBJ1-5; v_gene: TRBV4-2; CDR3nt: TGTGCCAGCAGTCACCTGGGTCCGGGACAGGGCCCTTTTAGCAATCAGCCCCAGCATTTT; CDR3aa: CASSHLGPGQGPFSNQPQHF
d_gene: -; abundance: few; j_gene: TRBJ1-6; v_gene: TRBV29-1; CDR3nt: TGCAGCGCTGCACAGGGTACTGATTCACCCCTCCACTTT; CDR3aa: CSAAQGTDSPLHF
d_gene: -; abundance: few; j_gene: TRBJ1-2; v_gene: TRBV14; CDR3nt: TGTGCCAGCAGCCAATCCTTCTATGGCTACACCTTC; CDR3aa: CASSQSFYGYTF
d_gene: -; abundance: -; j_gene: TRBJ1-5; v_gene: TRBV28; CDR3nt: TGTGCCAGCAGAATCACTAGCAATCAGCCCCAGCATTTT; CDR3aa: CASRITSNQPQHF
d_gene: -; abundance: few; j_gene: TRBJ2-2; v_gene: TRBV9; CDR3nt: TGTGCCAGCAGCACAGAGGTAGGGTCAGGGGAGCTGTTTTTT; CDR3aa: CASSTEVGSGELFF
d_gene: -; abundance: many; j_gene: TRBJ2-1; v_gene: TRBV4-3; CDR3nt: TGCGCCAGCAGCCAAGATGCCCCGTCGGGTTACAATGAGCAGTTCTTC; CDR3aa: CASSQDAPSGYNEQFF
d_gene: -; abundance: many; j_gene: TRBJ2-2; v_gene: TRBV3-1; CDR3nt: TGTGCCAGCACCCCGAGGGTATCCGGGGAGCTGTTTTTT; CDR3aa: CASTPRVSGELFF
d_gene: -; abundance: few; j_gene: TRBJ1-3; v_gene: TRBV9; CDR3nt: TGTGCCAGCAGCGTAGCTCCGGGGGCGGGAAACACCATATATTTT; CDR3aa: CASSVAPGAGNTIYF
d_gene: -; abundance: many; j_gene: TRBJ1-2; v_gene: TRBV7-9; CDR3nt: TGTGCCAGCAGCTTAGACGACTATGGCTACACCTTC; CDR3aa: CASSLDDYGYTF
d_gene: -; abundance: -; j_gene: TRBJ1-2; v_gene: TRBV7-9; CDR3nt: TGTGCCAGCAGCTTTTTGCCGTCCGGCTACACCTTC; CDR3aa: CASSFLPSGYTF
d_gene: -; abundance: -; j_gene: TRBJ1-1; v_gene: TRBV6-2/TRBV6-3; CDR3nt: TGTGCCAGCAGTTACTCTTCGCGTCGGGGGTTGAACACTGAAGCTTTCTTT; CDR3aa: CASSYSSRRGLNTEAFF
d_gene: TRBD2; abundance: few; j_gene: TRBJ2-1; v_gene: TRBV2; CDR3nt: TGTGCCAGCGGGACTAGCTATTACAATGAGCAGTTCTTC; CDR3aa: CASGTSYYNEQFF
d_gene: -; abundance: -; j_gene: TRBJ2-2; v_gene: TRBV3-1; CDR3nt: TGTGCCAGCAGCCAAGATCCCAAGGGGGGCGGGGAGCTGTTTTTT; CDR3aa: CASSQDPKGGGELFF
d_gene: TRBD1; abundance: -; j_gene: TRBJ2-3; v_gene: TRBV6-5; CDR3nt: TGTGCCAGCAGAAACGACAGGGCCCCGTACACAGATACGCAGTATTTT; CDR3aa: CASRNDRAPYTDTQYF
d_gene: -; abundance: many; j_gene: TRBJ1-5; v_gene: TRBV7-7; CDR3nt: TGTGCTAGCAGCCGGGACAGCAATCAGCCCCAGCATTTT; CDR3aa: CASSRDSNQPQHF
d_gene: -; abundance: -; j_gene: TRBJ2-2; v_gene: TRBV7-2; CDR3nt: TGTGCCAGCAGCTCACGGGTGGGGGCGAACACCGGGGAGCTGTTTTTT; CDR3aa: CASSSRVGANTGELFF
d_gene: -; abundance: many; j_gene: TRBJ1-1; v_gene: TRBV6-6; CDR3nt: TGTGCCAGCAGTGGCGGACAGCCCGAAGCTTTCTTT; CDR3aa: CASSGGQPEAFF
d_gene: -; abundance: few; j_gene: TRBJ2-1; v_gene: TRBV5-1; CDR3nt: TGCGCCAGCAGCTTGGGACAGAGTAGTGGTGAGCAGTTCTTC; CDR3aa: CASSLGQSSGEQFF
d_gene: -; abundance: many; j_gene: TRBJ2-7; v_gene: TRBV29-1; CDR3nt: TGCAGCGTTGAAGGGAACCGGACCCCAAATTCAGAGCAGTACTTC; CDR3aa: CSVEGNRTPNSEQYF
d_gene: TRBD2; abundance: few; j_gene: TRBJ2-5; v_gene: TRBV5-5; CDR3nt: TGTGCCAGCAGCTTGCCTCTTCTAGCGGGGGGACTGGAGACCCAGTACTTC; CDR3aa: CASSLPLLAGGLETQYF
d_gene: -; abundance: few; j_gene: TRBJ2-3; v_gene: TRBV7-9; CDR3nt: TGTGCCATCGAGGCGGCAGATACGCAGTATTTT; CDR3aa: CAIEAADTQYF
d_gene: TRBD1; abundance: -; j_gene: TRBJ1-1; v_gene: TRBV4-2; CDR3nt: TGTGCCAGCAGCCAAACTTCAGGGGGCCGGGCTGAAGCTTTCTTT; CDR3aa: CASSQTSGGRAEAFF
d_gene: -; abundance: many; j_gene: TRBJ1-3; v_gene: TRBV4-3; CDR3nt: TGCGCCAGCAGCCAAGCGCGGACGGCTGGAAACACCATATATTTT; CDR3aa: CASSQARTAGNTIYF
d_gene: -; abundance: -; j_gene: TRBJ2-1; v_gene: TRBV7-8; CDR3nt: TGTGCCAGCAGCTTAGCAGTCGGCAGCCCCCCTGAGCAGTTCTTC; CDR3aa: CASSLAVGSPPEQFF
d_gene: TRBD1; abundance: -; j_gene: TRBJ2-7; v_gene: TRBV18; CDR3nt: TGTGCCAGCTCACGACAACAGGGGGCCCACGAGCAGTACTTC; CDR3aa: CASSRQQGAHEQYF